The sequence of this T cell receptor (beta chain) was determined in a study of PD-1 blockade in classical Hodgkin lymphoma. All patients relapsed after autologous stem cell transplantation, and brentuximab vedotin exposure varied. Profiling relied on immunoSEQ multiplex PCR, and the TCRdb table lists in-frame clones only, not all of them. The sample lists about 97,000 clones, approximately 80% occurring once. V lost 7 bases to trimming and J lost 8 bases; unmatched junction nucleotides: 1. CDR3 length equals 11 residues. CDR1 is SQVTM and CDR2 is ANQGSEA in the germline V gene. This clonotype originated in a human donor with classical Hodgkin lymphoma. This specimen consisted of peripheral blood mononuclear cells (PBMCs), obtained at baseline. The chain carries TRBV29-1 and TRBJ2-1; 11 bases map to TRBD2. This CDR3 reads CSGLAGYEQFF. The CDR3 DNA follows: TGCAGCGGACTAGCGGGATATGAGCAGTTCTTC.